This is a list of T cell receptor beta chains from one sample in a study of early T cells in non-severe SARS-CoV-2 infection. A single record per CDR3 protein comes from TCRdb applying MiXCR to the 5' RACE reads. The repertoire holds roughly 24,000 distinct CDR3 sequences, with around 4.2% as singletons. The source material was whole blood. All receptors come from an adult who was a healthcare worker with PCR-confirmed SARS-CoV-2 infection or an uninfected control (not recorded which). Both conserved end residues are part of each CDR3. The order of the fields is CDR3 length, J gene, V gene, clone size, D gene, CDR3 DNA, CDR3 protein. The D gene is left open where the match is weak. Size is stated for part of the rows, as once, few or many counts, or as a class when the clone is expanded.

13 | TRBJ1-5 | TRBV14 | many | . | TGTGCCAGCAGCCAAACAGATTATCAGCCCCAGCATTTT | CASSQTDYQPQHF
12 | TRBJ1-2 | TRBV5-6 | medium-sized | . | TGTGCCAGCAGCTTCGGCTCCTATGGCTACACCTTC | CASSFGSYGYTF
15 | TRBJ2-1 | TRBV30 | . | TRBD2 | TGTGCCTGGAGTTCTCCGGGTAGCGGGGGAAATGAGCAGTTCTTC | CAWSSPGSGGNEQFF
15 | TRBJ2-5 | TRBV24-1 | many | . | TGTGCCACCAGTGATTACTCCTACAACCAAGAGACCCAGTACTTC | CATSDYSYNQETQYF
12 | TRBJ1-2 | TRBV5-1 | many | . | TGCGCCAGCAGCTTCAAGGCCAGCCCCTACACCTTC | CASSFKASPYTF
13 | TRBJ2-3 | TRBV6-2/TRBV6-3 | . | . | TGTGCCAGCAGTTACACCTACACAGATACGCAGTATTTT | CASSYTYTDTQYF
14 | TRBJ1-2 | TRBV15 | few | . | TGTGCCACCAGCAGAGATCTCCGGCAGGAGCTTTACACCTTC | CATSRDLRQELYTF
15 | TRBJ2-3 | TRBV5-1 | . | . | TGCGCCAGCAGCGCTTCCGGGACCCAAACCGGGGGGCCGTATTTT | CASSASGTQTGGPYF
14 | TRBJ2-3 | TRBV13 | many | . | TGTGCCAGCAGCCGAAGGGAAGGGGCAGATACGCAGTATTTT | CASSRREGADTQYF
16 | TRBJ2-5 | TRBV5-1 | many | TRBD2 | TGCGCCAGCAGTCCGATCCCGGGACTAGCGGGGGAGACCCAGTACTTC | CASSPIPGLAGETQYF
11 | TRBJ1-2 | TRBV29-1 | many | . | TGCAGCGTTGAAGACATGCGGGGCTACACCTTC | CSVEDMRGYTF
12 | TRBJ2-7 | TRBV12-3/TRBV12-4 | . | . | TGTGCCAGCAACAGGGAGACGGGAGAGCAGTACTTC | CASNRETGEQYF
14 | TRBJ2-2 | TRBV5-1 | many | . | TGCGCCAGCAGCCCGATTGAGGAAACCGGGGAGCTGTTTTTT | CASSPIEETGELFF
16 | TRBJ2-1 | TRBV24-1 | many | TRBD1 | TGTGCCACCAGTGACACCCTCGGGACAGGACACAATGAGCAGTTCTTC | CATSDTLGTGHNEQFF
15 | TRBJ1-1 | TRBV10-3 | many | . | TGTGCCATCAAGGCTTGGGGAAACGGGGACACTGAAGCTTTCTTT | CAIKAWGNGDTEAFF
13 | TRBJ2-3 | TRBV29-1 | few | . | TGCAGCGCCAGTGTTGGGGGCAGAGATACGCAGTATTTT | CSASVGGRDTQYF
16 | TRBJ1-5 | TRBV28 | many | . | TGTGCCAGCAGTAAACCTTTGAGGGGCGGCAATCAGCCCCAGCATTTT | CASSKPLRGGNQPQHF
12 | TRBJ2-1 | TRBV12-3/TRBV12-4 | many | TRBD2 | TGTGCCAGCAGTCGCGGACTAGTCGAAGAGTTCTTC | CASSRGLVEEFF
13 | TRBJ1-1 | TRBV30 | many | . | TGTGCCTGGACGGGGATCCGGCCTCCTGAAGCTTTCTTT | CAWTGIRPPEAFF
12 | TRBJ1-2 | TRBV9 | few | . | TGTGCCAGCAGCCTAGAGGGCTATGGCTACACCTTC | CASSLEGYGYTF
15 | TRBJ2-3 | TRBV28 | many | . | TGTGCCAGCAGTTTAGATTTTGGAAGCACAGATACGCAGTATTTT | CASSLDFGSTDTQYF
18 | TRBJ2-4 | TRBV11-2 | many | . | TGTGCCAGCAGCCCCGCGTTGTCCGCGAGGCTAGCCAAAAACATTCAGTACTTC | CASSPALSARLAKNIQYF
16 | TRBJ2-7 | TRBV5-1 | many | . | TGCGCCAGCAGCTTGGCCGGAAAGGCTCAATCCTACGAGCAGTACTTC | CASSLAGKAQSYEQYF
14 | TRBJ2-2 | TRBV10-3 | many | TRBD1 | TGTGCCATCAGTGGACAGGGGTCGGCCGGGGAGCTGTTTTTT | CAISGQGSAGELFF
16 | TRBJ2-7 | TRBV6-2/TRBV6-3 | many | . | TGTGCCAGCAGTTACATCTACGACACGGGATTCGGGGAGCAGTACTTC | CASSYIYDTGFGEQYF
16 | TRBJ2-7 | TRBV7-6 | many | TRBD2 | TGTGCCAGCAGCTTCCTTAGCGGGGGGCCAGTGTCGGAGCAGTACTTC | CASSFLSGGPVSEQYF
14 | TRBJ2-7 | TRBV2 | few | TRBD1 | TGTGCCAGCAAGAATCGACAGGGAACCTACGAGCAGTACTTC | CASKNRQGTYEQYF
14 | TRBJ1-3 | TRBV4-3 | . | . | TGCGCCAGCAGCCAAGACCGAACGGGAAACACCATATATTTT | CASSQDRTGNTIYF
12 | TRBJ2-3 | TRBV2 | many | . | TGTGCCAGCAGTGAAGTGTCAGATACGCAGTATTTT | CASSEVSDTQYF
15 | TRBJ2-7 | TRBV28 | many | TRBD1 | TGTGCCAGCAGCCCTCAGACAGGGAAAGACTACGAGCAGTACTTC | CASSPQTGKDYEQYF
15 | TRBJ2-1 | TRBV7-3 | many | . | TGTGCCAGCAGCTTAACGTACTCGACCAGCAGTGAGCAGTTCTTC | CASSLTYSTSSEQFF
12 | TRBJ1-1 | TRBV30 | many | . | TGTGCCTGGAGTAGGGACTTTCCTGAAGCTTTCTTT | CAWSRDFPEAFF
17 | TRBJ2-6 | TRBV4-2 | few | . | TGTGCCAGCAGCCAAGAAGGGGGTAACTCCGGGGCCAACGTCCTGACTTTC | CASSQEGGNSGANVLTF
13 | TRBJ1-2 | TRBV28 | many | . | TGTGCCAGCAGTTCCGGGACGGACTATGGCTACACCTTC | CASSSGTDYGYTF
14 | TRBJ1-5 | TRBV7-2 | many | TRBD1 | TGTGCCAGCAGCTTGACAGGGGACAATCAGCCCCAGCATTTT | CASSLTGDNQPQHF
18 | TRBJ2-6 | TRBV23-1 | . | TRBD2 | TGCGCCAGCAGGGAAAAACGGGAGGATTACTCTGGGGCCAACGTCCTGACTTTC | CASREKREDYSGANVLTF
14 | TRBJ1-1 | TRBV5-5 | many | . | TGTGCCAGCAGCTTCTTCCCGGACACCATTGAAGCTTTCTTT | CASSFFPDTIEAFF
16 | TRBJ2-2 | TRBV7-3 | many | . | TGTGCCAGCAGCTTACAGGGCCCTGCGAACACCGGGGAGCTGTTTTTT | CASSLQGPANTGELFF
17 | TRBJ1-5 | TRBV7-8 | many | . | TGTGCCAGCAGCCTTCCTGAAGGGACCCGCTCAAATCAGCCCCAGCATTTT | CASSLPEGTRSNQPQHF
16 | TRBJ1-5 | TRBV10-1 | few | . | TGCGCCAGCAGTGAGTCGGGTGTGAGGGGAAATCAGCCCCAGCATTTT | CASSESGVRGNQPQHF
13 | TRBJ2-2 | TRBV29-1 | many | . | TGCAGCGCTGCGCTGGGTGGCACCGGGGAGCTGTTTTTT | CSAALGGTGELFF
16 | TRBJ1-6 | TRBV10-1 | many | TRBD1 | TGCGCCAGCAGTGAGTCGACGGGACAGGGGCGGTCACCCCTCCACTTT | CASSESTGQGRSPLHF
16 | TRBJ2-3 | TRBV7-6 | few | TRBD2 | TGTGCCAGCAGCGTCTCTAGCGGGTCTAGGAGGGATACGCAGTATTTT | CASSVSSGSRRDTQYF
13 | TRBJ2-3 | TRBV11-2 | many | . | TGTGCCAGCAGACCGTATACCGCAGATACGCAGTATTTT | CASRPYTADTQYF
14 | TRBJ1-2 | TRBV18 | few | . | TGTGCCAGCTCATCGGGGGGACGGGACTATGGCTACACCTTC | CASSSGGRDYGYTF
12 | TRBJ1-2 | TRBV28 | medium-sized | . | TGTGCCAGCAGTTTCCGGGGGTATGGCTACACCTTC | CASSFRGYGYTF
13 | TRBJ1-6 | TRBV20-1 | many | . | TGCAGTGCCCTGGGGGCCTATAATTCACCCCTCCACTTT | CSALGAYNSPLHF
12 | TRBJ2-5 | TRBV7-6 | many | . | TGTGCCAGCAGCCATATTCAAGAGACCCAGTACTTC | CASSHIQETQYF
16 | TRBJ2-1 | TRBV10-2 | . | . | TGCGCCAGCAGTGAGTCTCCCCTGGAGGGACACAATGAGCAGTTCTTC | CASSESPLEGHNEQFF